This T cell receptor beta chain was obtained from a study of breast tumors, draining lymph nodes, adjacent tissues. The lymph nodes were axillary draining lymph nodes from breast cancer patients. Each CDR3 protein is one row after TCRdb ran MiXCR on the multiplex PCR reads. This sample has around 300,000 distinct CDR3 sequences, with over 25% found just once. The sample holds many counts of this clonotype. The sequenced material came from axillary lymph node tissue. The sequence derives from a female donor with breast cancer. Some clones in this sample may be carry-over from other donors' samples.

CDR3 in amino acids: CSARSPGTSGRHYNEQFF. CDR3 nucleotide sequence: TGCAGTGCTAGAAGTCCCGGGACTAGCGGGAGGCACTACAATGAGCAGTTCTTC. The chain employs TRBV20-1 and TRBJ2-1; 15 nucleotides line up with TRBD2. The CDR3 extends over 18 amino acids. Germline CDR1 reads DFQATT; CDR2 reads SNEGSKA (reference sequence). V was clipped by 2 bases and J by 3 bases; unmatched bases: 8.